This TCR beta chain was sequenced during a study of T cells in localized non-small cell lung cancer. Germline V gene sequence: CDR1 MDHEN, CDR2 SYDVKM. This CDR3 has 14 amino acids. Deletions cut 4 bases from V and 5 bases from J, with 9 bases between. Data came from immunoSEQ multiplex PCR; TCRdb stores just in-frame clones and leaves some out. Counted here are 100,000 to 150,000 clones, about 89% occurring once; the ten biggest clones make up around 1.7%. This material consisted of peripheral blood, taken before any cancer treatment. The rearrangement links TRBV28 to TRBJ2-6; D gene uncertain. The sequence derives from a female donor aged 60 or older with stage I lung adenocarcinoma. The CDR3 region is CASSSPLRANVLTF. The CDR3 DNA reads as TGTGCCAGCAGTTCCCCACTGAGGGCCAACGTCCTGACTTTC.